Reported below is one T cell receptor (beta chain). Assay used: immunoSEQ multiplex PCR; TCRdb lists only in-frame clones, some missing. This table has about 440,000 clones, roughly 87% appearing once. Looked up from germline, CDR1 is ENHRY and CDR2 is SYGVKD. This CDR3 spans 13 amino acids. Trimming took 3 bases from V and 6 from J; bases not matched to a gene: 1. The participants were between about 18 and 100 years old and came from 24 US areas. In Cohort 3, a recovered donor had either two negative PCRs, clearance, or symptom resolution. This specimen comes from a study of blood T cell repertoires in COVID-19. Study background: The study drew acute and convalescent COVID-19 samples from the United States, Italy and Spain.

The TCR sequence derives from a man between 18 and 29 years old who had recovered from COVID-19. The chain carries TRBV10-3 and TRBJ2-2; 7 nucleotides align to TRBD1. Material: PBMCs or T cells enriched from blood (not recorded which). The CDR3 is CAISDQGAGELFF. The CDR3 DNA is TGTGCCATCAGTGACCAGGGGGCCGGGGAGCTGTTTTTT.